One and the same sample provided the 16 T cell receptor beta chains below, sequenced in a study of cytomegalovirus exposure and HLA in healthy donors. Researchers ran the PCR with 60 Vbeta and 13 Jbeta primers. Here immunoSEQ multiplex PCR was the method, and the copy in TCRdb shows in-frame clones only, minus some. The repertoire holds approximately 88,000 clones, 70% to 80% seen once, with less than 4.5% in the top ten. Sequencing was done on a sample of PBMCs. The origin of the receptors is a man aged 25-45 years in good health and CMV-seronegative.

The rearrangement uses TRBV18 and TRBJ1-5, with 9 positions matching TRBD1. Germline-derived CDR1 and CDR2 are KGHSH and LQKENI. CDR3 size: 15 residues. The J segment lost 4 bases and the V segment lost 6 bases, leaving 7 bases of the junction unmatched. The CDR3 region is CASSRDREKNQPQHF. As DNA, the CDR3 is TGTGCCAGCTCGAGGGACAGGGAGAAGAATCAGCCCCAGCATTTT.

This chain uses TRBV11-2 with TRBJ2-7, with unresolved D. Germline V lookup: CDR1 SGHAT, CDR2 FQNNGV. Trimming took off 1 base at V and 0 bases at J, with 13 bases between the two ends. This CDR3 comprises 16 residues. The CDR3 region has the DNA TGTGCCAGCAGCTTAGGTTCTTTTGCGAGCTCCTACGAGCAGTACTTC. Protein: CASSLGSFASSYEQYF.

The chain combines TRBV27 with TRBJ1-1, with D tentatively TRBD1 (6 bases). The germline gives CDR1 MNHEY, CDR2 SMNVEV (reference sequence). Trimming removed 6 bases at V and 6 bases at J, with 20 bases between. The length of the CDR3 is 15 residues. This chain's CDR3 is CASRPLLGGAAEAFF. In DNA form, the CDR3 reads TGTGCCAGCAGACCTCTATTGGGGGGGGCCGCTGAAGCTTTCTTT.

The genes are TRBV6-1 and TRBJ1-6; TRBD1 is a possible D gene (6 bases). CDR3 length equals 16 residues. Germline-derived CDR1 and CDR2 are MNHNS and SASEGT. The ends were cut back, 2 bases at V and 7 bases at J, with 15 bases in the middle. The CDR3, as DNA: TGTGCCAGCAGTGAACATTCCGGGACACTGAATTCACCCCTCCACTTT. Its protein product is CASSEHSGTLNSPLHF.

This clone was seen a handful of times. This rearrangement joins TRBV6-5 to TRBJ2-6, with D maybe TRBD2 (6 bases). The V gene lost 4 bases and the J gene lost 0 bases, with 10 bases spanning the gap. The CDR3 consists of 16 residues. Per the germline V gene, CDR1 is MNHEY and CDR2 is SVGAGI. The CDR3 nucleotides read TGTGCCAGCAGTTCAGTCGGGGGCTCTGGGGCCAACGTCCTGACTTTC. Translated, it gives CASSSVGGSGANVLTF.

The CDR3 DNA sequence: TGTGCCAGCAGTGATCGCTTTCTAGGGGGCTCCTATAATTCACCCCTCCACTTT. This sequence encodes CASSDRFLGGSYNSPLHF. The V gene is TRBV6-1, the J gene TRBJ1-6, with D maybe TRBD1 (6 bases). V was clipped by 3 bases and J by 0 bases, with 15 bases between them. This CDR3 is built from 18 residues. From germline, CDR1 is MNHNS and CDR2 SASEGT.

V gene TRBV6-4 combines with J gene TRBJ1-2; TRBD1 aligns across 8 bases. V trimming: 6 bases; J trimming: 8 bases; junction bases outside the gene matches: 11. From germline, CDR1 is MRHNA and CDR2 SNTAGT. The CDR3 is 14 residues long. CDR3 protein: CASREDRAFGGYTF. CDR3 nucleotides: TGTGCCAGCAGAGAGGACAGGGCCTTCGGGGGCTACACCTTC.

The chain is built from TRBV5-6 and TRBJ1-1; TRBD1 matches at 8 bases. V gave up 1 base and J gave up 1 base; unmatched junction bases: 3. Germline values: CDR1 SGHDT, CDR2 YYEEEE. The CDR3 totals 15 residues. CDR3 coding DNA: TGTGCCAGCAGCTTGCTGGACAGGGCGAACACTGAAGCTTTCTTT. Translation: CASSLLDRANTEAFF.

This clone was picked up a small number of times. V gene TRBV5-1 combines with J gene TRBJ2-3; 7 bases line up with TRBD2. V lost 2 bases and J lost 4; bases outside the gene matches: 7. Germline CDR1 SGHRS, CDR2 YFSETQ. The length of the CDR3 is 15 residues. Here the CDR3 DNA reads TGCGCCAGCAGCTTCCGCGGGGGAAGCGCAGATACGCAGTATTTT. It yields the protein CASSFRGGSADTQYF.

The chain recombines TRBV29-1 with TRBJ1-2; 7 nucleotides line up with TRBD1. The CDR3 covers 12 residues. Germline V gene lookup returns CDR1 SQVTM and CDR2 ANQGSEA. Trimming took 0 bases from V and 8 from J; bases not matched to a gene: 3. CDR3: CSVEDSGGGYTF. The CDR3 coding sequence is TGCAGCGTTGAAGATTCAGGGGGAGGCTACACCTTC.

This chain uses TRBV6-1 with TRBJ1-2; 7 nucleotides line up with TRBD1. Germline trimming cut 5 bases from V and 5 bases from J; bases unmatched to any gene: 5. This CDR3 has 13 amino acids. CDR1 and CDR2 (germline): MNHNS, SASEGT. For the CDR3, the DNA is TGTGCCAGCAGTTCCCGGGACAGATATGGCTACACCTTC. This translates into CASSSRDRYGYTF.

The V call is TRBV5-7, the J call TRBJ2-3; TRBD2 agrees at 14 bases. TRBV5-7 falls under the ORF class, with uncertain function. The CDR3 is 17 residues long. V was pared by 3 bases and J by 1 base, with 4 bases of the junction left unmatched. The CDR3 loop reads CASSSGLAGGCTDTQYF. DNA for the CDR3: TGTGCCAGCAGCTCCGGACTAGCGGGGGGCTGCACAGATACGCAGTATTTT.

The chain has TRBV19 and TRBJ2-5; D is perhaps TRBD1 (5 bases). Trimming left V 6 bases short and J 6 bases short, with 14 bases between. CDR1 and CDR2 from the germline V gene are LNHDA and SQIVND (reference sequence). There are 13 residues in the CDR3. The CDR3 coding sequence is TGTGCCAGTAGCCTATCCAGGGCGCAGACCCAGTACTTC. Protein product: CASSLSRAQTQYF. The variable domain in full, with the rest retrieved from reference TRBV19 and TRBJ2-5, is DGGITQSPKYLFRKEGQNVTLSCEQNLNHDAMYWYRQDPGQGLRLIYYSQIVNDFQKGDIAEGYSVSREKKESFPLTVTSAQKNPTAFYLCASSLSRAQTQYFGPGTRLLVL.

The V and J genes are TRBV7-9 and TRBJ1-2; 8 positions agree with TRBD1. V was pared by 5 bases and J by 7 bases, with 12 bases of the junction left unmatched. CDR3 length: 15 amino acids. Germline V gene sequence: CDR1 SEHNR, CDR2 FQNEAQ (reference sequence). In DNA, the CDR3 is TGTGCCAGCAGCCCCCAGGGGGCTGGTGAGAGTGGCTACACCTTC. Translating gives CASSPQGAGESGYTF. Together with reference TRBV7-9 and TRBJ1-2, the CDR3 gives the full variable domain: DTGVSQNPRHKITKRGQNVTFRCDPISEHNRLYWYRQTLGQGPEFLTYFQNEAQLEKSRLLSDRFSAERPKGSFSTLEIQRTEQGDSAMYLCASSPQGAGESGYTFGSGTRLTVV.

With regard to this clone: The junction differs from germline at one of its ends, possibly a read error. The genes are TRBV6-1 and TRBJ2-4; TRBD1 agrees at 8 bases. Germline CDR1 reads MNHNS; CDR2 reads SASEGT. The CDR3 has 12 residues. Written as DNA, the CDR3 is TGTGCCAGCAGTGAAGCGTTGGGACAGGCGGGCTTC. Protein product: CASSEALGQAGF.

V gene TRBV5-5 combines with J gene TRBJ1-1; D unclear. Trimming shortened V by 4 bases and J by 5 bases, and 18 bases separated the two germline ends. Germline V gene sequence: CDR1 SGHKS, CDR2 YYEKEE (reference sequence). There are 15 residues in the CDR3. The CDR3 DNA reads TGTGCCAGCAGCATCGTTTGGGCCCCGTGGACTGAAGCTTTCTTT. The encoded protein is CASSIVWAPWTEAFF.